Reported below is one T cell receptor (beta chain). Its antigen is as yet unknown. The iRepertoire nested amplicon-rescue multiplex PCR amplified TCR alpha and beta CDR3s from RNA. MiXCR was run by TCRdb on the multiplex PCR reads, yielding one entry per CDR3 protein. The table shows about 410,000 distinct CDR3 sequences, with roughly two fifths occurring only once. The length of the CDR3 is 14 residues. Looked up from germline, CDR1 is SGHNT and CDR2 is YYREEE (reference sequence). V lost 6 bases and J lost 5; bases outside the gene matches: 9. The entry originates in a study of glioma-infiltrating T cells. Across the whole study: Low-grade gliomas were grade II; glioblastomas were grade IV at initial diagnosis.

Study outcomes and limitations: Patients with low tissue-blood divergence carried a signature set of shared blood CDR3 motifs.

Sequenced: glioma tissue, nonneoplastic brain tissue, or PBMCs (not recorded which). This clonotype originated in a human donor with low-grade glioma or glioblastoma, undergoing nonglioma brain surgery, or in good health (not recorded which). The chain joins TRBV5-4 to TRBJ2-3; 7 bases fit TRBD1. CDR3 amino acids: CASTEGAQGDTQYF. The CDR3, as DNA: TGTGCCAGCACCGAGGGGGCGCAGGGAGATACGCAGTATTTT.